Following are 30 T cell receptor beta chains from one sample sequenced in a study of CD8 T cells in ankylosing spondylitis. One entry per CDR3 protein, called by TCRdb with MiXCR from the 5' RACE reads. Among about 350,000 distinct CDR3 sequences listed, 20% were seen once. The source material was blood, either unsorted or a sorted T cell fraction (not recorded which). The source is a male donor with ankylosing spondylitis or in good health (not recorded which).

The V gene is TRBV12-3 or TRBV12-4, the J gene TRBJ1-2, with TRBD1 as a possible D gene (5 bases). The CDR3 runs to 13 residues. Trimming pared 7 bases from V and 2 bases from J, leaving 11 bases between. The chain's CDR3 is CASMEGWNYGYTF. The CDR3 region has the DNA TGTGCCAGCATGGAGGGGTGGAACTATGGCTACACCTTC.

The genes are TRBV12-3 or TRBV12-4 and TRBJ2-2; 7 bases agree with TRBD2. The CDR3 is 13 residues long. V lost 10 bases and J lost 6; bases outside the gene matches: 8. DNA for the CDR3: TGTGCCACCTATGGCGGGGGAGCCGGGGAGCTGTTTTTT. This translates into CATYGGGAGELFF.

V is TRBV18 and J is TRBJ2-5; D is unresolved. The CDR3 runs to 16 residues. Germline assignment: CDR1 KGHSH and CDR2 LQKENI. The V end lost 3 bases, the J end lost 5 bases, and 19 bases lay between the germline ends. Here the CDR3 DNA reads TGTGCCAGCTCACCTCTAGAATTAACAGATCCGGAGACCCAGTACTTC. Its protein product is CASSPLELTDPETQYF.

The gene calls are TRBV6-5 and TRBJ2-3; D possibly matches TRBD1 or TRBD2 (6 bases each). The CDR3 loop spans 12 amino acids. Germline V gene lookup returns CDR1 MNHEY and CDR2 SVGAGI. Trimming removed 2 bases at V and 10 bases at J, with 10 bases between. CDR3: CASSYPGAPQYF. In DNA form, the CDR3 reads TGTGCCAGCAGTTACCCGGGGGCACCGCAGTATTTT.

The V and J genes are TRBV21-1 and TRBJ2-7; TRBD2 reflects the table's D call only, with no check against the DNA. TRBV21-1 is tagged as a pseudogene. The CDR3 runs to 16 residues. The CDR3 here is CASSKEERGGGYEQYF. The CDR3 region has the DNA TGTGCCAGCAGCAAAGAGGAGCGGGGGGGTGGCTACGAGCAGTACTTC.

As DNA, the CDR3 is TGTGCCAGCAGCGCGGACAGTAGCCGTCAGCCCCAGCATTTT. This translates into CASSADSSRQPQHF. J is TRBJ1-5 and V is TRBV7-6, with TRBD1 as a possible D gene (6 bases). This CDR3 has 14 residues. V lost 5 bases and J lost 6, with 14 bases in between. Germline V gene sequence: CDR1 SGHVS, CDR2 FNYEAQ. The whole variable domain, filled in from reference TRBV7-6 and TRBJ1-5, reads GAGVSQSPRYKVTKRGQDVALRCDPISGHVSLYWYRQALGQGPEFLTYFNYEAQQDKSGLPNDRFSAERPEGSISTLTIQRTEQRDSAMYRCASSADSSRQPQHFGDGTRLSIL.

The J gene is TRBJ2-5, the V gene TRBV4-1; unclear D gene. The CDR3 sequence is 14 residues long. Trimming took 0 bases from V and 5 from J, leaving 10 bases between them. Germline V gene sequence: CDR1 MGHRA, CDR2 YSYEKL. CDR3 loop: CASSQDVLGETQYF. The CDR3 DNA is TGCGCCAGCAGCCAAGATGTTTTGGGGGAGACCCAGTACTTC.

The J gene is TRBJ2-5, the V gene TRBV20-1; D tentatively fits TRBD1 or TRBD2 (5 bases each). Trimming took 3 bases from V and 4 from J, leaving 12 bases between them. Germline CDR1 is DFQATT and CDR2 is SNEGSKA (reference sequence). The CDR3 is 13 amino acids. The CDR3 is CSASLGTGETQYF. CDR3 DNA sequence: TGCAGTGCTAGTCTGGGGACGGGAGAGACCCAGTACTTC.

This clonotype was observed many times. The gene calls are TRBV15 and TRBJ2-2; D might be TRBD1 (5 bases). Between the trimmed V and J ends, which lost 4 bases and 2 bases, there was a span of 14 bases. CDR1 is LNHNV and CDR2 is YYDKDF in the germline V gene (reference sequence). The CDR3 loop spans 16 amino acids. CDR3 nucleotide sequence: TGTGCCACCAGCAAAGGGTCAGGGTTAAACACCGGGGAGCTGTTTTTT. Amino acids: CATSKGSGLNTGELFF.

The V call is TRBV11-2, the J call TRBJ2-2, with D tentatively TRBD1 (6 bases). The CDR3 length is 16 residues. Germline V gene lookup returns CDR1 SGHAT and CDR2 FQNNGV. V lost 5 bases and J 0 bases, leaving 13 bases between the germline ends. The CDR3 nucleotides read TGTGCCAGCAGCCTGAACAGGGTTACGAACACCGGGGAGCTGTTTTTT. This encodes CASSLNRVTNTGELFF.

The chain links TRBV6-4 to TRBJ2-3; TRBD1 aligns across 9 bases. The J segment lost 4 bases and the V segment lost 6 bases, leaving 11 bases of the junction unmatched. Germline-derived CDR1 and CDR2 are MRHNA and SNTAGT. The CDR3 consists of 16 residues. CDR3 residues: CASSVRSGQGADTQYF. In DNA form, the CDR3 reads TGTGCCAGCAGCGTACGTTCGGGACAGGGCGCAGATACGCAGTATTTT.

This rearrangement joins TRBV11-1 to TRBJ2-2; D may be TRBD2 (5 bases). Trimming took 4 bases from V and 6 from J, leaving 24 bases between them. Germline CDR1 and CDR2: SGHAT and FQDESV (reference sequence). CDR3 size: 18 residues. The CDR3 reads CASSYRPNKDSHPGELFF. The DNA for the CDR3 is TGTGCCAGCAGCTATCGGCCGAACAAGGACTCACATCCCGGGGAGCTGTTTTTT.

The V call is TRBV4-1, the J call TRBJ1-1; tentative D call: TRBD1 (5 bases). The germline V gene has CDR1 MGHRA and CDR2 YSYEKL. V was cut by 0 bases and J by 7 bases, with 6 bases left in between. CDR3 length: 12 amino acids. This CDR3 reads CASSQETDEAFF. Written as DNA, the CDR3 is TGCGCCAGCAGCCAAGAGACAGATGAAGCTTTCTTT.

This chain connects TRBV27 to TRBJ1-1; possible D gene TRBD1, 6 bases. The V end was cut by 4 bases, the J end by 14 bases, with 17 bases between. Germline-derived CDR1 and CDR2 are MNHEY and SMNVEV (reference sequence). The CDR3 is 12 residues long. This CDR3 is CASSSLDRPEFF. The CDR3 DNA sequence: TGTGCCAGCAGTTCACTTGACAGGCCGGAGTTCTTT.

This clonotype showed up just a few times. V usage is TRBV2 and J usage is TRBJ1-5, with 8 positions matching TRBD1. Germline CDR1 reads SNHLY; CDR2 reads FYNNEI. V trimming: 6 bases; J trimming: 2 bases; junction bases outside the gene matches: 0. There are 13 residues in the CDR3. Here the CDR3 DNA reads TGTGCCAGCAGGGACAGGGGCAATCAGCCCCAGCATTTT. Translated: CASRDRGNQPQHF.

J is TRBJ2-7 and V is TRBV12-3 or TRBV12-4; 10 bases match TRBD1. V gave up 6 bases and J gave up 5 bases; unmatched junction bases: 10. This CDR3 contains 15 residues. The CDR3 DNA reads as TGTGCCAGCAGCCCACCCCCGGACAGGGGGGACGAGCAGTACTTC. Its translation: CASSPPPDRGDEQYF.

This clonotype was observed a handful of times. The chain couples TRBV25-1 to TRBJ2-1; D is undetermined. This CDR3 has 13 amino acids. V gave up 6 bases and J gave up 6 bases, with 12 bases separating them. Germline CDR1 is MGHDK and CDR2 is SYGVNS. The CDR3 spells CASRRTAANEQFF. DNA of the CDR3: TGTGCCAGCAGGAGGACGGCAGCCAATGAGCAGTTCTTC.

The table lists this clonotype with a few counts. This sequence joins TRBV5-1 and TRBJ2-3; 7 bases line up with TRBD1. This CDR3 has 16 amino acids. V trimming: 4 bases; J trimming: 4 bases; junction bases outside the gene matches: 12. From germline, CDR1 is SGHRS and CDR2 YFSETQ. The CDR3 sequence: CASSPGETGFADTQYF. In DNA form, the CDR3 reads TGCGCCAGCAGCCCCGGCGAGACAGGGTTTGCAGATACGCAGTATTTT.

This clonotype was seen many times. The chain links TRBV27 to TRBJ2-7, with 7 bases that match TRBD1. V trimming: 3 bases; J trimming: 4 bases; junction bases outside the gene matches: 12. CDR1 and CDR2 (germline): MNHEY, SMNVEV (reference sequence). The CDR3 has 16 amino acids. The CDR3 bases are TGTGCCAGCAGTTTGTCCCTCGACAGGGTCAAGTACGAGCAGTACTTC. It specifies CASSLSLDRVKYEQYF.

The rearrangement joins TRBV20-1 to TRBJ2-5, with TRBD2 matching over 9 bases. Germline values: CDR1 DFQATT, CDR2 SNEGSKA (reference sequence). The CDR3 is 16 amino acids. With V trimmed by 2 bases and J by 1 base, 8 bases remained unmatched. CDR3 DNA sequence: TGCAGTGCTAGACGGGTAGCGGGGGTCACCCAAGAGACCCAGTACTTC. The encoded protein is CSARRVAGVTQETQYF.

The chain employs TRBV2 and TRBJ2-7, with 8 nucleotides matching TRBD2. V dropped 7 bases and J dropped 2; count of bases not matched to a gene: 7. The CDR3 has 14 residues. Germline-derived CDR1 and CDR2 are SNHLY and FYNNEI. CDR3 protein: CASKPPGLAYEQYF. As DNA, the CDR3 is TGTGCCAGCAAACCCCCGGGACTAGCCTACGAGCAGTACTTC.

The rearrangement links TRBV30 to TRBJ2-1; no definite D call. The CDR3 has 13 residues. The V and J ends lost 2 bases and 0 bases respectively, with 5 bases between them. Germline-derived CDR1 and CDR2 are GTSNPN and SVGIG (reference sequence). The CDR3 protein is CAWSLSSYNEQFF. The CDR3 DNA sequence: TGTGCCTGGAGTTTAAGCTCCTACAATGAGCAGTTCTTC. The full variable domain, with the rest looked up from reference TRBV30 and TRBJ2-1, is SQTIHQWPATLVQPVGSPLSLECTVEGTSNPNLYWYRQAAGRGLQLLFYSVGIGQISSEVPQNLSASRPQDRQFILSSKKLLLSDSGFYLCAWSLSSYNEQFFGPGTRLTVL.

The V and J genes are TRBV9 and TRBJ2-5; 9 bases are shared with TRBD1. The ends lost 4 bases at V and 5 bases at J; junction bases unmatched: 9. This CDR3 region has 15 residues. Germline CDR1 SGDLS, CDR2 YYNGEE. This chain's CDR3 is CASSPRTGEMETQYF. The CDR3, as DNA: TGTGCCAGCAGCCCCCGGACAGGGGAGATGGAGACCCAGTACTTC. Drawing the rest from reference TRBV9 and TRBJ2-5, the complete variable domain is DSGVTQTPKHLITATGQRVTLRCSPRSGDLSVYWYQQSLDQGLQFLIQYYNGEERAKGNILERFSAQQFPDLHSELNLSSLELGDSALYFCASSPRTGEMETQYFGPGTRLLVL.

This clonotype was seen more than once but under ten times. The chain combines TRBV29-1 with TRBJ2-1; 11 bases are shared with TRBD2. This CDR3 is 15 amino acids long. V shed 7 bases and J 4 bases; nucleotides not matched to a gene: 9. Germline V gene sequence: CDR1 SQVTM, CDR2 ANQGSEA. In nucleotides, the CDR3 is TGCAGCGCTTCATTTAGCGGGGGGGCATACAATGAGCAGTTCTTC. Its protein is CSASFSGGAYNEQFF.

This clonotype turned up a few times. V and J are TRBV28 and TRBJ2-1; D is uncertain. V dropped 8 bases and J dropped 5 bases, with 13 bases sitting between them. The V gene's germline CDR1 is MDHEN and CDR2 SYDVKM. The CDR3 consists of 13 residues. Here the CDR3 DNA reads TGTGCCAGCCGTTGGGCAATTAACAATGAGCAGTTCTTC. It is translated as CASRWAINNEQFF. The full variable domain, rest sourced from reference TRBV28 and TRBJ2-1, is DVKVTQSSRYLVKRTGEKVFLECVQDMDHENMFWYRQDPGLGLRLIYFSYDVKMKEKGDIPEGYSVSREKKERFSLILESASTNQTSMYLCASRWAINNEQFFGPGTRLTVL.

In this sample, this clonotype turned up a few times. V is TRBV5-6 and J is TRBJ2-4, with TRBD1 matching over 7 bases. CDR1 is SGHDT, CDR2 YYEEEE, per germline. The CDR3 has 15 residues. The V and J ends lost 5 bases and 4 bases, in that order; junction bases with no gene match: 9. The CDR3 DNA sequence: TGTGCCAGCAGTTCTGACAGGGTGGGGAAAAACATTCAGTACTTC. As protein: CASSSDRVGKNIQYF.

In this sample, this clonotype turned up many times. A read error may produce the germline difference seen at one junction end. V and J are TRBV13 and TRBJ2-4; 9 bases agree with TRBD1. The germline V gene has CDR1 PRHDT and CDR2 FYEKMQ (reference sequence). The CDR3 has 15 residues. The CDR3 nucleotides are TGTGCCAGCAGCTTAGGACAGGGGGCCATAAACATTCAGTACTTC. Amino acid sequence: CASSLGQGAINIQYF.

This clonotype was detected many times. The chain employs TRBV12-3 or TRBV12-4 and TRBJ2-7; TRBD1 aligns across 11 bases. This CDR3 has 14 amino acids. V trimming: 5 bases; J trimming: 4 bases; junction bases outside the gene matches: 4. The DNA of the CDR3 is TGTGCCAGCAGTGCTGGGACAGGGGGTTACGAGCAGTACTTC. Translating it yields CASSAGTGGYEQYF.

This chain links TRBV5-1 with TRBJ2-1, with TRBD2 identical over 7 bases. The trim removed 5 bases at V and 8 bases at J, leaving 13 bases unmatched. CDR3 length equals 15 residues. The germline V gene has CDR1 SGHRS and CDR2 YFSETQ. CDR3 nucleotide sequence: TGCGCCAGCAGAACCGGGGGGTCGGGGGGAGATGAGCAGTTCTTC. Translated, it gives CASRTGGSGGDEQFF.

The chain links TRBV10-3 to TRBJ2-7; D call uncertain. The CDR3 runs 13 residues. From germline, CDR1 is ENHRY and CDR2 SYGVKD. V lost 4 bases to trimming and J lost 3 bases, with 10 bases between them. CDR3 DNA sequence: TGTGCCATCAGTGCTTACAGCAACTACGAGCAGTACTTC. It is translated as CAISAYSNYEQYF.